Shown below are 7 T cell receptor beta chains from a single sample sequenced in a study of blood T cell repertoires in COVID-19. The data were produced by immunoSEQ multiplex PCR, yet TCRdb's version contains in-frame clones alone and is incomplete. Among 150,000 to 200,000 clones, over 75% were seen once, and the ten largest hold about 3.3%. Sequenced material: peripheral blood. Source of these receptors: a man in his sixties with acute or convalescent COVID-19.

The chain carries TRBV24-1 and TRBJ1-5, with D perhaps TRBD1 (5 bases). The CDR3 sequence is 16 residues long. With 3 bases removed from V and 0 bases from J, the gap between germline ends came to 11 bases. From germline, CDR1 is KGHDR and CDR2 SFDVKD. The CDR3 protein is CATSDADTYSNQPQHF. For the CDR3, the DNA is TGTGCCACCAGTGATGCGGACACTTATAGCAATCAGCCCCAGCATTTT.

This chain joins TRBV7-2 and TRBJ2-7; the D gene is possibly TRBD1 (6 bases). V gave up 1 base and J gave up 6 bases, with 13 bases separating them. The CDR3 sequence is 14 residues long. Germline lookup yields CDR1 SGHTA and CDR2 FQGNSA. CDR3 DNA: TGTGCCAGCAGCTTAGTACAGGGCTCGGGCGAGCAGTACTTC. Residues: CASSLVQGSGEQYF.

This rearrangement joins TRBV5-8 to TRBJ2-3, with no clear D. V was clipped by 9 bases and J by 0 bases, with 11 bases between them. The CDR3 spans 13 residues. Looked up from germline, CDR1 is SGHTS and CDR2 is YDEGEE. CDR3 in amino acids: CATRRKSTDTQYF. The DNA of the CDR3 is TGTGCCACGCGTCGTAAGAGCACAGATACGCAGTATTTT. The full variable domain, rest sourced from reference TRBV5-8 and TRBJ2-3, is EAGVTQSPTHLIKTRGQQATLRCSPISGHTSVYWYQQALGLGLQFLLWYDEGEERNRGNFPPRFSGRQFPNYSSELNVNALELEDSALYLCATRRKSTDTQYFGPGTRLTVL.

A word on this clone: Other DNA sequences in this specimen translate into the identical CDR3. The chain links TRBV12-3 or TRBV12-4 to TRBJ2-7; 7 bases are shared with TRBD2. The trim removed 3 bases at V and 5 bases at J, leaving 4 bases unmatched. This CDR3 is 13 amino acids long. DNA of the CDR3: TGTGCCAGCAGTTTGGGCGGGAGCGACGAGCAGTACTTC. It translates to CASSLGGSDEQYF.

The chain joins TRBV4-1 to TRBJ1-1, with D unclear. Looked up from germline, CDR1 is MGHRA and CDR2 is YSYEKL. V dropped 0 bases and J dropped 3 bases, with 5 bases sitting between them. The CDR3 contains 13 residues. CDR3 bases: TGCGCCAGCAGCCAAGAGATAGACACTGAAGCTTTCTTT. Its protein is CASSQEIDTEAFF.

CDR3 residues: CASSPKTGELFF. The CDR3 bases are TGTGCCAGTAGTCCCAAAACCGGGGAGCTGTTTTTT. This chain connects TRBV19 to TRBJ2-2; D is unclear. CDR1 is LNHDA, CDR2 SQIVND, per germline (reference sequence). V lost 5 bases and J 5 bases, leaving 6 bases between the germline ends. CDR3 length: 12 amino acids.

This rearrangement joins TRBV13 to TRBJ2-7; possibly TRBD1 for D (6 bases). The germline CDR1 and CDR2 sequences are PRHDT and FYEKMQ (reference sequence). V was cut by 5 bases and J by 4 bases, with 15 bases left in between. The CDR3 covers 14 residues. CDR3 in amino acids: CASSNSGVTYEQYF. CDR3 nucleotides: TGTGCCAGCAGCAACTCAGGGGTTACATACGAGCAGTACTTC.